This TCR beta chain came from a study of Ad26.COV2.S vaccination and SARS-CoV-2 variants. Study context: The study gave Ad26.COV2.S intramuscularly, once or twice 56 days apart. Findings of the study overall: It is possible that the TCR breadth and depth analyses underestimated the total T cell responses.

Here immunoSEQ multiplex PCR was the method, and the copy in TCRdb shows in-frame clones only, minus some. This sample has about 400,000 clones, with over 75% found just once. Trimming took off 0 bases at V and 8 bases at J, with 16 bases between the two ends. CDR1 is MDHEN, CDR2 SYDVKM, per germline. The CDR3 is 15 residues long. Comment on this clone: The antigen remains undetermined.

Regarding treatment: around 19 received Ad26.COV2.S at low or high dose, single or two shots; about five received placebo; per-sample allocation not given. Material that was analyzed had been drawn on day 63 after the first vaccine or placebo injection. An Ad26 vector carrying the Wuhan-strain SARS-CoV-2 spike served as the vaccine. Sequenced here: peripheral blood, sampled in a trial of Ad26.COV2.S vaccine versus placebo. This rearrangement joins TRBV28 to TRBJ1-2, with a possible D match to TRBD1 (6 bases). This receptor was taken from a person aged 18-60 years who received the Ad26.COV2.S COVID-19 vaccine or a placebo. Here the CDR3 DNA reads TGTGCCAGCAGTTTATGGGCAGGGATTCAGGGGGGCTACACCTTC. It translates to CASSLWAGIQGGYTF.